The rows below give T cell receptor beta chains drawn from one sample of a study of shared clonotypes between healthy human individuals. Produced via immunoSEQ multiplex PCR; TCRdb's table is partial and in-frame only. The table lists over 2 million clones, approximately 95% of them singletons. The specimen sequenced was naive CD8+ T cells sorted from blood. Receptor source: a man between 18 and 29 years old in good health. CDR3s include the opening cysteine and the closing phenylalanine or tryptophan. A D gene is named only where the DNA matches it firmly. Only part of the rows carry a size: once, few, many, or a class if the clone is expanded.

cdr3_aa: CASSLAGSSYEQYF
cdr3_nt: TGTGCCAGCAGTTTAGCGGGTAGCTCCTACGAGCAGTACTTC
j_call: TRBJ2-7
d_call: TRBD2
clone_size: .
v_call: TRBV5-5

cdr3_aa: CASWHPLRTGWHGELFF
cdr3_nt: TGTGCCAGCTGGCACCCGCTTCGGACAGGGTGGCACGGGGAGCTGTTTTTT
j_call: TRBJ2-2
d_call: TRBD1
clone_size: .
v_call: TRBV19

cdr3_aa: CASSLGQGAYNEQFF
cdr3_nt: TGTGCCAGCAGTTTAGGGCAGGGGGCTTACAATGAGCAGTTCTTC
j_call: TRBJ2-1
d_call: TRBD1
clone_size: .
v_call: TRBV28

cdr3_aa: CASSVGGGRLNEQFF
cdr3_nt: TGTGCCAGCAGCGTAGGAGGCGGGAGACTCAATGAGCAGTTCTTC
j_call: TRBJ2-1
d_call: TRBD2
clone_size: .
v_call: TRBV9

cdr3_aa: CASSLTGGSYEQYF
cdr3_nt: TGTGCCAGCAGTTTGACAGGGGGGTCCTACGAGCAGTACTTC
j_call: TRBJ2-7
d_call: TRBD1
clone_size: .
v_call: TRBV28

cdr3_aa: CASSFTVNTEAFF
cdr3_nt: TGTGCCAGCAGCTTCACCGTGAACACTGAAGCTTTCTTT
j_call: TRBJ1-1
d_call: .
clone_size: .
v_call: TRBV5-5

cdr3_aa: CASSGGNTDTQYF
cdr3_nt: TGCGCCAGCAGTGGGGGTAACACAGATACGCAGTATTTT
j_call: TRBJ2-3
d_call: .
clone_size: once
v_call: TRBV10-1

cdr3_aa: CASSHPVGTQNIQYF
cdr3_nt: TGTGCCAGCAGCCACCCAGTGGGGACTCAAAACATTCAGTACTTC
j_call: TRBJ2-4
d_call: .
clone_size: .
v_call: TRBV11-2

cdr3_aa: CASSLEASGGAPNEQFF
cdr3_nt: TGTGCCAGCAGCTTGGAGGCTAGCGGGGGGGCCCCCAATGAGCAGTTCTTC
j_call: TRBJ2-1
d_call: TRBD2
clone_size: .
v_call: TRBV5-4

cdr3_aa: CASSQDGGGEQFF
cdr3_nt: TGCGCCAGCAGCCAAGACGGAGGGGGTGAGCAGTTCTTC
j_call: TRBJ2-1
d_call: .
clone_size: .
v_call: TRBV4-1

cdr3_aa: CASSADLYEQYF
cdr3_nt: TGTGCCAGCAGCGCGGACCTCTACGAGCAGTACTTC
j_call: TRBJ2-7
d_call: .
clone_size: .
v_call: TRBV5-4

cdr3_aa: CASSPTSGHPGMNTEAFF
cdr3_nt: TGTGCCAGCAGCCCAACGTCCGGCCACCCAGGCATGAACACTGAAGCTTTCTTT
j_call: TRBJ1-1
d_call: .
clone_size: .
v_call: TRBV5-4

cdr3_aa: CASSLEGTSLETQYF
cdr3_nt: TGTGCCAGCAGCTTAGAAGGGACTAGCCTAGAGACCCAGTACTTC
j_call: TRBJ2-5
d_call: TRBD2
clone_size: .
v_call: TRBV7-9

cdr3_aa: CASSSLGPWADTQYF
cdr3_nt: TGCGCCAGCAGCTCCCTAGGGCCGTGGGCAGATACGCAGTATTTT
j_call: TRBJ2-3
d_call: .
clone_size: .
v_call: TRBV5-1

cdr3_aa: CASSTPTGINTEAFF
cdr3_nt: TGTGCCAGCAGTACACCCACGGGGATAAACACTGAAGCTTTCTTT
j_call: TRBJ1-1
d_call: .
clone_size: .
v_call: TRBV27

cdr3_aa: CASSPFGKVDGGLEAFF
cdr3_nt: TGTGCCAGCAGCCCATTCGGGAAAGTTGACGGAGGGTTGGAAGCTTTCTTT
j_call: TRBJ1-1
d_call: .
clone_size: .
v_call: TRBV5-6

cdr3_aa: CASSEVNQETQYF
cdr3_nt: TGTGCCAGCAGTGAGGTCAATCAAGAGACCCAGTACTTC
j_call: TRBJ2-5
d_call: .
clone_size: .
v_call: TRBV2